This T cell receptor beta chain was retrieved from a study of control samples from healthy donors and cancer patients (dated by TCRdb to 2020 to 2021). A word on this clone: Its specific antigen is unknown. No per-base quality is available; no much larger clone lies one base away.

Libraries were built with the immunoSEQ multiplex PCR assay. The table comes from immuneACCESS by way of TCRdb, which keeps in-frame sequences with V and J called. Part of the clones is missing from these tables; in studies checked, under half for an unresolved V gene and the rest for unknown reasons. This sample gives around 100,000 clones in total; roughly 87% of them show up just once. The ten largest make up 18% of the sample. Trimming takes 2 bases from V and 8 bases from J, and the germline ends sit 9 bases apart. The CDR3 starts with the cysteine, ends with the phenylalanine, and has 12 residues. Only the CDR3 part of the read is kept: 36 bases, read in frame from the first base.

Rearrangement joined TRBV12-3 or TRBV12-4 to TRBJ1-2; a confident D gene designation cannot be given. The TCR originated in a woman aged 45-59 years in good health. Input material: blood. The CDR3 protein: CASSLLRVGYTF. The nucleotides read TGTGCCAGCAGTTTATTGCGGGTCGGCTACACCTTC.